The clone carrying this TCR beta chain was detected ten times or more. Its specificity is not known. The CDR3 contains 16 residues. Germline values: CDR1 KGHSH, CDR2 LQKENI. Trimming shortened V by 0 bases and J by 5 bases, and 14 bases separated the two germline ends. The time point is: newly diagnosed GD, antithyroid drugs for less than 3 months. RNA extracted from PBMCs served as the sequencing template. The sample comes from a study of regulatory T cells in long-lasting Graves disease. Study findings and constraints: Persistent disease samples used TRBV28, TRBJ1-2 and TRBJ2-5 preferentially. TCR diversity was lower in persistent Graves' patients than in newly diagnosed ones.

TCR beta libraries were built with iRepertoire HTBI primers and Arm-PCR of CDR3 regions. One entry per CDR3 protein results from TCRdb running MiXCR on the multiplex PCR reads. The sample shows approximately 480,000 distinct CDR3 sequences, 15% to 20% of them seen only once. The data also belong to a second study, concerning T cells in Graves' hyperthyroidism and ophthalmopathy. Per that study: Hyperthyroidism patients were newly diagnosed, had disease duration under 2 months, and were aged 18 to 65 years. The primer set for the first-round RT-PCR of the TCR CDR3 was HTBI.

This TCR was recovered from a man aged 35 to 55 with Graves disease. V gene TRBV18 combines with J gene TRBJ2-1; D unresolved. The material sequenced was peripheral blood mononuclear cells (PBMCs), taken at new diagnosis, from a patient treated with antithyroid drugs. The chain's CDR3 is CASSPPGANLDNEQFF. In nucleotides, the CDR3 is TGTGCCAGCTCACCACCTGGCGCCAACCTGGACAATGAGCAGTTCTTC.